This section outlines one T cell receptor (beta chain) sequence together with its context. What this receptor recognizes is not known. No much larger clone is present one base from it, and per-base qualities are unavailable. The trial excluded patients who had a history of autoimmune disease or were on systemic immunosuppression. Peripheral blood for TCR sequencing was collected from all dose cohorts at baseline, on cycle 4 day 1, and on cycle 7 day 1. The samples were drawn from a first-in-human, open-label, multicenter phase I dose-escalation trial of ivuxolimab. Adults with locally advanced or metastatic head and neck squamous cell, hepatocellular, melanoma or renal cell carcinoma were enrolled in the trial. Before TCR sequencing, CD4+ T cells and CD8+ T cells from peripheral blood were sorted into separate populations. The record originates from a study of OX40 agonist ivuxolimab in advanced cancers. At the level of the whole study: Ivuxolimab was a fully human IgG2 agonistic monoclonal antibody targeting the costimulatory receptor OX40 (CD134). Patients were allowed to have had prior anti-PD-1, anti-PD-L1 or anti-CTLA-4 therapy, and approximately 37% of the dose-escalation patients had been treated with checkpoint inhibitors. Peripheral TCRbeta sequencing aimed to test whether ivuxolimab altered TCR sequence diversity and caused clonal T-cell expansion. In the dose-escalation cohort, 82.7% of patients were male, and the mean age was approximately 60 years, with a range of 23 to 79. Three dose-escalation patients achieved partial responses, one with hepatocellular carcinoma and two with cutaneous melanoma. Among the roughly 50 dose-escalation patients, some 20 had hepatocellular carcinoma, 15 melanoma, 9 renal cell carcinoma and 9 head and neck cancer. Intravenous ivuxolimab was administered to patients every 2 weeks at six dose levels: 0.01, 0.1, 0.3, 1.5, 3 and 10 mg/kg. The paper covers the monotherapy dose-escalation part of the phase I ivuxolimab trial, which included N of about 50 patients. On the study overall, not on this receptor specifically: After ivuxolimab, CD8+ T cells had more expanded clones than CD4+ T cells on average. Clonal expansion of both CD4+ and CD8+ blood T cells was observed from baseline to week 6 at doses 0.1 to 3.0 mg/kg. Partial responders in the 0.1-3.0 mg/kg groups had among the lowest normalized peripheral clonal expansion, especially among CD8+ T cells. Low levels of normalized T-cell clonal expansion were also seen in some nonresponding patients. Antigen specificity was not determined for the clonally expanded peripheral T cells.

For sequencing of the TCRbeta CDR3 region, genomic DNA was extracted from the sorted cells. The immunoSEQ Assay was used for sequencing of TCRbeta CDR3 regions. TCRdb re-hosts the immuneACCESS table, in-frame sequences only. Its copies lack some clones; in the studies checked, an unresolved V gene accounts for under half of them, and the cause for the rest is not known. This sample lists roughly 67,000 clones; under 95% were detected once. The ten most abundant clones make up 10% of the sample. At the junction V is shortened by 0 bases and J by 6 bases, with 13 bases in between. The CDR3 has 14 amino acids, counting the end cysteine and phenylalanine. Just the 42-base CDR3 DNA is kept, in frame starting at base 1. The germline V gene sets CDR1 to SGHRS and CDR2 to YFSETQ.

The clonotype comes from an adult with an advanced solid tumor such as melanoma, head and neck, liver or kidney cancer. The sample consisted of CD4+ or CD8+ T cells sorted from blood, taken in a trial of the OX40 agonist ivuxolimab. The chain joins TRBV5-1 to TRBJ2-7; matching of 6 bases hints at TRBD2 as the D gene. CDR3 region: CASSLAPAGSEQYF. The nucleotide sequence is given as TGCGCCAGCAGCTTGGCTCCAGCCGGGAGCGAGCAGTACTTC.